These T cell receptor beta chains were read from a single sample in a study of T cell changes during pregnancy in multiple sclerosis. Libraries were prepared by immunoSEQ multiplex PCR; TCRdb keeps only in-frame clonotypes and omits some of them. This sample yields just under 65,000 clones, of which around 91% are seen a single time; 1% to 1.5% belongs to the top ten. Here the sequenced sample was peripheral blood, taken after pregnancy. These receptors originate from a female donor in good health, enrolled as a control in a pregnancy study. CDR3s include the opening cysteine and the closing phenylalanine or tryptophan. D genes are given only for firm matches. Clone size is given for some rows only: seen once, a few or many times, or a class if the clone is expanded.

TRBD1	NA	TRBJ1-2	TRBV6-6	CAGRDRDNYGYTF	TGTGCCGGCCGGGACAGGGACAACTATGGCTACACCTTC
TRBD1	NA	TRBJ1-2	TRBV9	CASSVGPWTGEANYGYTF	TGTGCCAGCAGCGTAGGCCCCTGGACAGGGGAAGCTAACTATGGCTACACCTTC
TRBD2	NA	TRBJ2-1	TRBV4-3	CASSLTGGYNEQFF	TGCGCCAGCAGCCTAACCGGGGGGTACAATGAGCAGTTCTTC
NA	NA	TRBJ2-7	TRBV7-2	CASSLTMISYEQYF	TGTGCCAGCAGCTTAACAATGATCTCCTACGAGCAGTACTTC
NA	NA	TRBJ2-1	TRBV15	CATSRVFTSNEQFF	TGTGCCACCAGCAGAGTTTTTACCAGCAATGAGCAGTTCTTC
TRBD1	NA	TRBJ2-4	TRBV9	CASSYEGQGIKNIQYF	TGTGCCAGCAGCTACGAAGGACAGGGGATCAAAAACATTCAGTACTTC
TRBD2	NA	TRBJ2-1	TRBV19	CASSPTSGGVNNEQFF	TGTGCCAGTAGCCCCACTAGCGGGGGGGTCAACAATGAGCAGTTCTTC
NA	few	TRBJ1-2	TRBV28	CASSLRTASYGYTF	TGTGCCAGCAGCCTCCGGACAGCCAGCTATGGCTACACCTTC
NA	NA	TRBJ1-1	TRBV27	CASSLGTSDLNTEAFF	TGTGCCAGCAGTTTAGGGACATCTGACTTGAACACTGAAGCTTTCTTT
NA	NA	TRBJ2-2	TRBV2	CASSELWGLTGELFF	TGTGCCAGCAGTGAATTGTGGGGGCTCACCGGGGAGCTGTTTTTT
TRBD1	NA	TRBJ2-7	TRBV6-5	CASSFTGTGSYEQYF	TGTGCCAGCAGTTTCACCGGGACAGGGTCCTACGAGCAGTACTTC
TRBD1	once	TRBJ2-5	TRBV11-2	CASSRQGIYQETQYF	TGTGCCAGCAGCCGACAGGGTATCTACCAAGAGACCCAGTACTTC
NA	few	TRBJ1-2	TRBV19	CASSIGGFYGYTF	TGTGCCAGTAGTATAGGAGGCTTCTATGGCTACACCTTC
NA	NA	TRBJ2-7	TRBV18	CASSPRLENSYEQYF	TGTGCCAGCTCACCACGTCTAGAGAACTCCTACGAGCAGTACTTC
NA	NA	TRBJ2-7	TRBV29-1	CSVSQGSYEQYF	TGCAGCGTTTCCCAGGGCTCCTACGAGCAGTACTTC
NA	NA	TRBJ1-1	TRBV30	CAWSVLSEAFF	TGTGCCTGGAGTGTACTATCTGAAGCTTTCTTT
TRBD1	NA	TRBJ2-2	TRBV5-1	CASSRRQGQGELFF	TGCGCCAGCAGCCGCAGACAGGGCCAAGGGGAGCTGTTTTTT
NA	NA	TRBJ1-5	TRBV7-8	CASSLEIRGHSNQPQHF	TGTGCCAGCAGCTTAGAAATCAGGGGCCATAGCAATCAGCCCCAGCATTTT
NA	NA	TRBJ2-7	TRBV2	CASREEISYEQYF	TGTGCCAGCAGGGAGGAAATCTCCTACGAGCAGTACTTC
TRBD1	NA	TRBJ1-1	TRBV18	CASSQFSGTGRVGAEAFF	TGTGCCAGCTCCCAATTTTCCGGGACAGGGAGAGTTGGCGCTGAAGCTTTCTTT
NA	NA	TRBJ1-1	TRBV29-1	CSAEGRLNTEAFF	TGCAGCGCGGAGGGGCGATTGAACACTGAAGCTTTCTTT
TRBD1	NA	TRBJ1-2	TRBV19	CASSMFDRVGYTF	TGTGCCAGTAGTATGTTCGACAGGGTTGGCTACACCTTC
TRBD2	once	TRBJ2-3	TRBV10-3	CAISGTSGGAQRIDTQYF	TGTGCCATCAGCGGGACTAGCGGGGGGGCCCAGAGGATAGATACGCAGTATTTT
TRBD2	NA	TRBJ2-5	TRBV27	CASSPGLPEETQYF	TGTGCCAGCAGTCCGGGACTACCTGAAGAGACCCAGTACTTC
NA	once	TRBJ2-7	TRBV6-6	CASSFSNRQVVHEQYF	TGTGCCAGCAGTTTCTCGAACCGACAGGTGGTGCACGAGCAGTACTTC
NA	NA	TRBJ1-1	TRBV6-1	CASSEIGVDTEAFF	TGTGCCAGCAGTGAAATCGGGGTAGACACTGAAGCTTTCTTT
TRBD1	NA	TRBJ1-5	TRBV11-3	CASSRDRNQPQHF	TGTGCCAGCAGCCGGGACAGAAATCAGCCCCAGCATTTT
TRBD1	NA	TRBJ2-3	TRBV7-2	CASSLGGGTGVSTDTQYF	TGTGCCAGCAGCTTAGGTGGGGGGACAGGGGTTAGCACAGATACGCAGTATTTT